A selection of T cell receptor beta chains follows, all from one sample in a study of monozygotic twins with inflammatory bowel disease. After re-calling the 5' RACE reads, TCRdb lists one entry per CDR3 protein, DNA absent. The listing contains hundreds of thousands of distinct CDR3 sequences. The sequenced sample consisted of blood. These receptors were collected from a human donor with ulcerative colitis or Crohn's disease, or a healthy co-twin of an affected twin (not recorded which). Each CDR3 is given with its conserved first and last residue.

J: TRBJ2-7
V: TRBV28
CDR3: CASSSASGRGSYEQYF

J: TRBJ2-5
V: TRBV7-9
CDR3: CASSKGTSGVTQYF

J: TRBJ2-7
V: TRBV24-1
CDR3: CATSGGTGASYEQYF

J: TRBJ2-6
V: TRBV6-1
CDR3: CASRPMTGTASSGANVLTF

J: TRBJ2-1
V: TRBV20-1
CDR3: CSARVSGIYNEQFF

J: TRBJ1-1
V: TRBV20-1
CDR3: CSASQGVNTEAFF

J: TRBJ2-2
V: TRBV27
CDR3: CASRDRTGELFF

J: TRBJ1-1
V: TRBV3-1
CDR3: CASSSATGFTEAFF

J: TRBJ1-1
V: TRBV4-1
CDR3: CASSHDLTEAFF

J: TRBJ1-5
V: TRBV5-1
CDR3: CASSPGTGGSYSNQPQHF

J: TRBJ2-7
V: TRBV10-3
CDR3: CAISPGTPTYEQYF

J: TRBJ2-3
V: TRBV20-1
CDR3: CSALAGSLDTQYF

J: TRBJ2-1
V: TRBV12-3/TRBV12-4
CDR3: CASSLSSGGAWEQFF

J: TRBJ2-5
V: TRBV5-1
CDR3: CASSSGARGETQYF

J: TRBJ1-6
V: TRBV12-3/TRBV12-4
CDR3: CASSLTGTNSPLHF

J: TRBJ2-7
V: TRBV29-1
CDR3: CSGLGGSSGEQYF

J: TRBJ1-1
V: TRBV5-1
CDR3: CASSEGQSNTEAFF

J: TRBJ2-3
V: TRBV2
CDR3: CAITSTSGRIGTDTQYF

J: TRBJ2-7
V: TRBV7-2
CDR3: CASSAPTSGSDSYEQYF

J: TRBJ2-7
V: TRBV7-9
CDR3: CASSWDTYEQYF

J: TRBJ2-7
V: TRBV12-3/TRBV12-4
CDR3: CASSDGRGGNEQYF

J: TRBJ1-2
V: TRBV4-2
CDR3: CASSQDGRYTF

J: TRBJ2-3
V: TRBV11-2
CDR3: CASSSKATGVDRSTDTQYF

J: TRBJ2-1
V: TRBV12-3/TRBV12-4
CDR3: CASSKYGQGTAYNEQFF

J: TRBJ2-1
V: TRBV12-3/TRBV12-4
CDR3: CASSLPAGVNEQFF

J: TRBJ2-5
V: TRBV20-1
CDR3: CSASKGVAGWETQYF

J: TRBJ1-1
V: TRBV2
CDR3: CASLWDTNTEAFF

J: TRBJ1-6
V: TRBV12-3/TRBV12-4
CDR3: CASSPSSGWSSPLHF